The source of this TCR beta chain is a study of OX40 agonist ivuxolimab in advanced cancers. Study-level information: Under the entry rules, prior anti-PD-1, anti-PD-L1 or anti-CTLA-4 therapy was allowed, and around 40% had some. Study results and limitations: Averaged across samples, CD8+ T cells carried more expanded clones than CD4+ did.

This CDR3 is built from 15 residues. CDR1 and CDR2 from the germline V gene are SGHRS and YFSETQ. No patient had autoimmune disease or received systemic immunosuppression. Blood sampling was done at baseline, cycle 4 day 1, and cycle 7 day 1. As regards this clone: Antigen specificity is unknown. One junction end does not reproduce the germline sequence, and a read error may be involved.

Assay: immunoSEQ multiplex PCR; the TCRdb copy retains only in-frame clones and omits some. The repertoire consists of around 120,000 clones, with around 91% occurring once and the leading ten covering more than 0.45%. This rearrangement joins TRBV5-1 to TRBJ2-5; TRBD2 matches at 8 bases. This sequence originates from an adult with an advanced solid tumor such as melanoma, head and neck, liver or kidney cancer. This specimen was CD4+ or CD8+ T cells sorted from blood, taken in a trial of the OX40 agonist ivuxolimab. For the CDR3, the DNA is TGCGCCAGCAGCTTGTTGCGGGGGGACCAGGAGACCCAGTACTTC. Its protein product is CASSLLRGDQETQYF. Looking up the rest from reference TRBV5-1 and TRBJ2-5 gives the full variable domain: KAGVTQTPRYLIKTRGQQVTLSCSPISGHRSVSWYQQTPGQGLQFLFEYFSETQRNKGNFPGRFSGRQFSNSRSEMNVSTLELGDSALYLCASSLLRGDQETQYFGPGTRLLVL.